This TCR beta chain stems from a study of blood T cell repertoires in COVID-19. CDR1 is SGHDN, CDR2 FVKESK, per germline. The CDR3 contains 12 residues. V dropped 4 bases and J dropped 7; count of bases not matched to a gene: 0. Everyone who took part was roughly 18 to 89 years old, and they came from about two dozen US areas. Participant reports of clinical history set cohort assignment. Among Cohort 3 donors, those recovered had two negative PCRs, clearance, or symptom resolution. The assay was immunoSEQ multiplex PCR, and TCRdb's table has in-frame clones only and misses some. The data contain a few hundred thousand clones, roughly 88% of them seen just once; the ten biggest clones take up around 2%.

The sequence derives from a woman aged 45-65 years who had recovered from COVID-19. What was sequenced was PBMCs or T cells enriched from blood (not recorded which). This chain connects TRBV14 to TRBJ2-1; TRBD1 agrees at 8 bases. The CDR3 protein is CASSRQGNEQFF. CDR3 in DNA: TGTGCCAGCAGCCGACAGGGGAATGAGCAGTTCTTC.